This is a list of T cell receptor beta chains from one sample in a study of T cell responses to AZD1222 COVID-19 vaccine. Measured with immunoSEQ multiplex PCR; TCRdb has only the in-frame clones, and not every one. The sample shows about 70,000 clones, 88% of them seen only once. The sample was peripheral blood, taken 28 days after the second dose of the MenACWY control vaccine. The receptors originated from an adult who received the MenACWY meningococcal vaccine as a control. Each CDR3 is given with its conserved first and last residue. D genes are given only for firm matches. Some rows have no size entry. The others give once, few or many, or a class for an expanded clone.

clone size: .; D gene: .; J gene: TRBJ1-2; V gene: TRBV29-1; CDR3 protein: CSVPTGESGGYTF; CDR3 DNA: TGCAGCGTCCCGACGGGGGAGTCGGGGGGCTACACCTTC
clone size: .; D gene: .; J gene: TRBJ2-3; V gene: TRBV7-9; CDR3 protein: CASSLSGSTDTQYF; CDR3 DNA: TGTGCCAGCAGCTTATCGGGCAGCACAGATACGCAGTATTTT
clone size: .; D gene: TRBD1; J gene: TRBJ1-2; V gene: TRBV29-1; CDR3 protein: CSVKQGAYGYTF; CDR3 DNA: TGCAGCGTTAAACAGGGGGCGTATGGCTACACCTTC
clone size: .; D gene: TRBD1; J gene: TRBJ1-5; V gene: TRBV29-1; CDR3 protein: CSVRAGTGNQPQHF; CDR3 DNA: TGCAGCGTTCGCGCGGGGACAGGCAATCAGCCCCAGCATTTT
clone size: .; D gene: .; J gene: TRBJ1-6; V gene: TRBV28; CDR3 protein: CASRSGPYNSPLHF; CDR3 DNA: TGTGCCAGCAGGTCGGGACCTTATAATTCACCCCTCCACTTT
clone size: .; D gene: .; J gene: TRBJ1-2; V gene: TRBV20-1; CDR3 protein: CSARDGYTF; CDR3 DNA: TGCAGTGCTAGAGATGGCTACACCTTC
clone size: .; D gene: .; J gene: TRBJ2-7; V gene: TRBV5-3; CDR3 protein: CARAGPYEQYF; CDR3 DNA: TGTGCGCGGGCAGGTCCCTACGAGCAGTACTTC
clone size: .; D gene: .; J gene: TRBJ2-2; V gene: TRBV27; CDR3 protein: CASTWGRNGELFF; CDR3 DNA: TGTGCCAGCACTTGGGGGCGGAACGGGGAGCTGTTTTTT
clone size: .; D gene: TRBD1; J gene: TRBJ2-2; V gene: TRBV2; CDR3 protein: CASSVGQGGGELFF; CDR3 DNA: TGTGCCAGCAGTGTTGGACAGGGTGGCGGGGAGCTGTTTTTT
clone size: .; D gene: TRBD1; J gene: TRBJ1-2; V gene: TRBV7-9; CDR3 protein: CASSTGTGGAPLRGYTF; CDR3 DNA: TGTGCCAGCAGCACCGGGACAGGGGGCGCCCCTTTAAGGGGCTACACCTTC
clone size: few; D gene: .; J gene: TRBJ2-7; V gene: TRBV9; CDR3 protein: CASSVGPGSYEQYF; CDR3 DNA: TGTGCCAGCAGCGTAGGTCCGGGTTCCTACGAGCAGTACTTC
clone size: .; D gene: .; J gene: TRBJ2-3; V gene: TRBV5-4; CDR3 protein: CASSFQRGTDTQYF; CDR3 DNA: TGTGCCAGCAGCTTTCAGAGGGGCACAGATACGCAGTATTTT
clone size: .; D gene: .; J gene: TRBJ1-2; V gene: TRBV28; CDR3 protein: CASSDPTIASYGYTF; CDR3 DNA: TGTGCCAGCAGCGACCCGACAATCGCTTCCTATGGCTACACCTTC
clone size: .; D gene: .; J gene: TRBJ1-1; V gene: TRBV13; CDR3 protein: CASSQETNTEAFF; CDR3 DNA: TGTGCCAGCAGCCAAGAGACGAACACTGAAGCTTTCTTT
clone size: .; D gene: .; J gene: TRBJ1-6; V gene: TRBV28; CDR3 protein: CASSLTGGNNSPLHF; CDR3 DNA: TGTGCCAGCAGCTTGACCGGGGGTAATAATTCACCCCTCCACTTT
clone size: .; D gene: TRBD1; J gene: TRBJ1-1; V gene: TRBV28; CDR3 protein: CASSSTGAGNTEAFF; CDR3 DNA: TGTGCCAGCAGTTCGACAGGGGCAGGGAACACTGAAGCTTTCTTT